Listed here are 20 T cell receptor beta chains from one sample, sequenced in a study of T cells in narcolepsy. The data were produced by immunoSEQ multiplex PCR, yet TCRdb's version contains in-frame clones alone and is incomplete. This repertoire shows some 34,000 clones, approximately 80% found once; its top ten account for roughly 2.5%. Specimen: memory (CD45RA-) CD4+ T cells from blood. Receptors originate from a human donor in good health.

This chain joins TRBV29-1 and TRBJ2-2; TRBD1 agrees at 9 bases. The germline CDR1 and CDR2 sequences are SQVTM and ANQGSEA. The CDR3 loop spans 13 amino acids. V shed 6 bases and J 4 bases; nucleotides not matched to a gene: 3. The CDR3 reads CSVRTGATGELFF. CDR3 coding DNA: TGCAGCGTGAGGACAGGGGCCACCGGGGAGCTGTTTTTT.

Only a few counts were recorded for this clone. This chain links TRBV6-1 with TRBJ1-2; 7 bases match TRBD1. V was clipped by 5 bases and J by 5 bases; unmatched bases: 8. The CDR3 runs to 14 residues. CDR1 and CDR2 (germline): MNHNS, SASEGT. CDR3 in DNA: TGTGCCAGCAGTAAGGACAGGTTAGAGTATGGCTACACCTTC. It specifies CASSKDRLEYGYTF.

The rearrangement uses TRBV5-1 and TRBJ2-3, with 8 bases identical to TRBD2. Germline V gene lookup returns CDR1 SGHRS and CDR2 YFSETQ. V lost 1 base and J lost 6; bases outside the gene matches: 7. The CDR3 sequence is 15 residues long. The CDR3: CASSLRGLVADTQYF. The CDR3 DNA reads TGCGCCAGCAGCTTGAGGGGACTAGTGGCCGATACGCAGTATTTT. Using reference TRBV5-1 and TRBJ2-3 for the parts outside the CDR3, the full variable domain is KAGVTQTPRYLIKTRGQQVTLSCSPISGHRSVSWYQQTPGQGLQFLFEYFSETQRNKGNFPGRFSGRQFSNSRSEMNVSTLELGDSALYLCASSLRGLVADTQYFGPGTRLTVL.

In DNA form, the CDR3 reads TGCGCCAGCAGCTTGGAGACGGGAGCAGATACGCAGTATTTT. This gives the protein CASSLETGADTQYF. The chain joins TRBV5-1 to TRBJ2-3, with TRBD2 as a possible D gene (6 bases). CDR3 length equals 14 residues. V dropped 0 bases and J dropped 4 bases, with 9 bases sitting between them. Per the germline V gene, CDR1 is SGHRS and CDR2 is YFSETQ.

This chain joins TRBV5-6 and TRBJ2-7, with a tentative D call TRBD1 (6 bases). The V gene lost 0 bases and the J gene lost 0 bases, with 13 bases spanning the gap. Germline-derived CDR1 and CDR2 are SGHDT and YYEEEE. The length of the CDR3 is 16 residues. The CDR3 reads CASSLAGRGPSYEQYF. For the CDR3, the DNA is TGTGCCAGCAGCTTGGCCGGCAGGGGACCCTCCTACGAGCAGTACTTC. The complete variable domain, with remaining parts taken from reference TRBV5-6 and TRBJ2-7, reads DAGVTQSPTHLIKTRGQQVTLRCSPKSGHDTVSWYQQALGQGPQFIFQYYEEEERQRGNFPDRFSGHQFPNYSSELNVNALLLGDSALYLCASSLAGRGPSYEQYFGPGTRLTVT.

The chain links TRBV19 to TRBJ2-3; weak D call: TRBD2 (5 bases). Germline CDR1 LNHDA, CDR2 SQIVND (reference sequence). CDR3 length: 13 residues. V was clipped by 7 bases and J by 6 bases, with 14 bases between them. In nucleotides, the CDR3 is TGTGCCAGTAATGGCGGGTCGGCGGATACGCAGTATTTT. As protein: CASNGGSADTQYF.

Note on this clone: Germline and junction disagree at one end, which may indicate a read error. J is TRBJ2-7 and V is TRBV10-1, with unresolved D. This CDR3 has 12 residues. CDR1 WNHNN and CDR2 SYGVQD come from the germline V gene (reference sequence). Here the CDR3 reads CASSDGSHEQYF. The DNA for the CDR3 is TGCGCCAGCAGTGACGGCTCCCACGAGCAGTACTTC.

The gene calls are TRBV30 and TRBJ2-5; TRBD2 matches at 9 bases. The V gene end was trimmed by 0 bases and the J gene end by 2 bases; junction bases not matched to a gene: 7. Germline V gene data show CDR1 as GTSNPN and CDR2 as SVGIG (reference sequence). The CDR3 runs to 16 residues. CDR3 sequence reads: CAWSVLAGGPQETQYF. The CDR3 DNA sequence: TGTGCCTGGAGTGTACTGGCGGGGGGGCCGCAAGAGACCCAGTACTTC.

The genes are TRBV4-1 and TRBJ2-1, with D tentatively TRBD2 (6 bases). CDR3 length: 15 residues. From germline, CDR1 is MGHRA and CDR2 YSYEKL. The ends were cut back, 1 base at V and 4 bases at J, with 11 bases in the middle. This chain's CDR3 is CASSQGGTAYNEQFF. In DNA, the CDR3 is TGCGCCAGCAGCCAAGGCGGGACGGCGTACAATGAGCAGTTCTTC.

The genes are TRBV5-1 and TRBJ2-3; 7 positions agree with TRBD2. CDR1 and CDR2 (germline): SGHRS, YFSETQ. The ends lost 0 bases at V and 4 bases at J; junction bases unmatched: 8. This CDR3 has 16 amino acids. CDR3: CASSLAGGTTADTQYF. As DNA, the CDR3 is TGCGCCAGCAGCTTGGCGGGCGGGACTACTGCAGATACGCAGTATTTT.

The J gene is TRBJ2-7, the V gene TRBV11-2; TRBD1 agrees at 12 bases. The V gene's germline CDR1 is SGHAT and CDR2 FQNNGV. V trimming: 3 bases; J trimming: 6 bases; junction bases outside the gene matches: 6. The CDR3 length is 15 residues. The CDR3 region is CASSFGGQGATEQYF. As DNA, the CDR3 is TGTGCCAGCAGCTTCGGGGGACAGGGGGCGACCGAGCAGTACTTC.

CDR3 DNA: TGTGCCAGCAGTTACTCGGGGGGAAAGCAGCCCCAGCATTTT. Its protein is CASSYSGGKQPQHF. The chain joins TRBV6-6 to TRBJ1-5; possibly TRBD1 for D (5 bases). The CDR3 has 14 residues. V lost 0 bases, J lost 7 bases, and 10 bases lay in between. Germline CDR1 is MNHNY and CDR2 is SVGAGI (reference sequence).

The CDR3 is CASSMVTGAKQPQHF. The CDR3 DNA is TGTGCCAGTAGTATGGTTACAGGGGCAAAACAGCCCCAGCATTTT. The chain links TRBV19 to TRBJ1-5; TRBD1 aligns across 7 bases. CDR1 LNHDA and CDR2 SQIVND come from the germline V gene (reference sequence). This CDR3 spans 15 amino acids. Trimming cost V 3 bases and J 7 bases; bases outside gene matches: 9.

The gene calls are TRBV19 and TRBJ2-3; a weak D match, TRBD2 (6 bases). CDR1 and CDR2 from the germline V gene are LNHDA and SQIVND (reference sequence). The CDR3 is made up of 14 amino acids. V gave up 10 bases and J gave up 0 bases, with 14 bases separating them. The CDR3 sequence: CATGGGPSTDTQYF. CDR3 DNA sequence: TGTGCCACTGGTGGAGGGCCGAGCACAGATACGCAGTATTTT.

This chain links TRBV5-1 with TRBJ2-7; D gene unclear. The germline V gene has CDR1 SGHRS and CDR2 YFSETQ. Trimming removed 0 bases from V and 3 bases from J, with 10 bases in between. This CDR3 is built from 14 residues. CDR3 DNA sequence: TGCGCCAGCAGCTTGGATGCCATGAGCTACGAGCAGTACTTC. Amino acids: CASSLDAMSYEQYF.

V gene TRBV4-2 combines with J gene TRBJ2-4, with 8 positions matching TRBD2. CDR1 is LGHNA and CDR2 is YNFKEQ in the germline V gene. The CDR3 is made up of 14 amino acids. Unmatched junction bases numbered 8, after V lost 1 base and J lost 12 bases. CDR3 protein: CASSQGMAGGTQYF. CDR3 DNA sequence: TGTGCCAGCAGCCAAGGGATGGCGGGGGGCACTCAGTACTTC.

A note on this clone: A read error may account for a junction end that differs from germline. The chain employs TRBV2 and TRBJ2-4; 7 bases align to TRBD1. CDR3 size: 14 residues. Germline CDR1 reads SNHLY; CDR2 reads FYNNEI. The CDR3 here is CASSEAGIPAQGQF. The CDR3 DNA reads TGTGCCAGCAGTGAAGCGGGTATCCCGGCTCAGGGACAGTTC. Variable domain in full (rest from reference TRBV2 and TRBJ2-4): EPEVTQTPSHQVTQMGQEVILRCVPISNHLYFYWYRQILGQKVEFLVSFYNNEISEKSEIFDDQFSVERPDGSNFTLKIRSTKLEDSAMYFCASSEAGIPAQGQFGAGTRLSVL.

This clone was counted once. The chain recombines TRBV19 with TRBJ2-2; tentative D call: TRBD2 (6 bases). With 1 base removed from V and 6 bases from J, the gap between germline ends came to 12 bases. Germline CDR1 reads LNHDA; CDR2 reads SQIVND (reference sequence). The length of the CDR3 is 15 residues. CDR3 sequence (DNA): TGTGCCAGTAGTATAGGCAGGCCGGGGGCCGGGGAGCTGTTTTTT. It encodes CASSIGRPGAGELFF.

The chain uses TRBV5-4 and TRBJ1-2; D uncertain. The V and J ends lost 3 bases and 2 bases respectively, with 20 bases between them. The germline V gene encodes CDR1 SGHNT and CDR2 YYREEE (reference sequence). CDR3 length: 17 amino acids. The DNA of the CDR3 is TGTGCCAGCAGCTCCGCCGGCCAAGGCCTTATAAACTATGGCTACACCTTC. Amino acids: CASSSAGQGLINYGYTF.

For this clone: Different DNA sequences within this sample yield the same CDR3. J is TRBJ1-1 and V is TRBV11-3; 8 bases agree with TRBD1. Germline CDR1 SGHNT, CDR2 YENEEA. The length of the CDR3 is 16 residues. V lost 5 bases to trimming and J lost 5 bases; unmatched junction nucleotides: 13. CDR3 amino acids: CASSDRRDRGGTEAFF. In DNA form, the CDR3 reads TGTGCCAGCAGCGACCGGCGCGACAGGGGAGGGACTGAAGCTTTCTTT.